One sample yielded the 22 T cell receptor beta chains listed below, sequenced in a study of blood T cell repertoires in COVID-19. This table comes from immunoSEQ multiplex PCR, and its TCRdb copy is limited to in-frame clones, with some not included. The sample carries some 410,000 clones, approximately 87% recorded once. Input material: PBMCs or T cells enriched from blood (not recorded which). These TCRs come from a woman under 40 with acute COVID-19.

The genes are TRBV10-2 and TRBJ1-4; D remains ambiguous. CDR3 length: 16 residues. Trimming shortened V by 0 bases and J by 0 bases, and 8 bases separated the two germline ends. CDR1 and CDR2 (germline): WSHSY, SAAADI. CDR3 region: CASSESVQPTNEKLFF. As DNA, the CDR3 is TGCGCCAGCAGTGAGTCTGTACAACCAACTAATGAAAAACTGTTTTTT.

The CDR3 here is CASADLRGLKFF. The CDR3 region has the DNA TGTGCCAGCGCGGATTTAAGGGGGCTGAAGTTCTTC. This sequence joins TRBV7-3 and TRBJ2-1, with TRBD1 identical over 7 bases. This CDR3 region has 12 residues. Trimming took 8 bases from V and 14 from J; bases not matched to a gene: 12. Germline lookup yields CDR1 SGHTA and CDR2 FQGTGA.

The chain joins TRBV2 to TRBJ1-2; TRBD1 is a possible D gene (6 bases). This CDR3 contains 15 residues. V was pared by 1 base and J by 1 base, with 10 bases between. Germline lookup yields CDR1 SNHLY and CDR2 FYNNEI. The DNA for the CDR3 is TGTGCCAGCAGTGAAGAGGGGGGGCGTAACTATGGCTACACCTTC. It specifies CASSEEGGRNYGYTF.

This chain uses TRBV7-8 with TRBJ1-5, with 7 bases that match TRBD1. CDR3 length: 13 residues. Germline V gene data show CDR1 as SGHVS and CDR2 as FQNEAQ. The trim removed 6 bases at V and 5 bases at J, leaving 4 bases unmatched. CDR3 loop: CASSSGGDQPQHF. The CDR3 DNA reads as TGTGCCAGCAGTTCAGGGGGAGATCAGCCCCAGCATTTT.

On this clone itself: At the DNA level, this CDR3 is encoded by other sequences in the same sample as well. The rearrangement joins TRBV9 to TRBJ2-1, with 8 bases matching TRBD2. V trimming: 0 bases; J trimming: 2 bases; junction bases outside the gene matches: 1. The CDR3 is 15 amino acids. Germline CDR1 is SGDLS and CDR2 is YYNGEE. The CDR3 coding sequence is TGTGCCAGCAGCGTAGGAGCGGGAGCCTACAATGAGCAGTTCTTC. Protein sequence: CASSVGAGAYNEQFF.

The J gene is TRBJ2-2, the V gene TRBV9, with 11 bases lining up with TRBD2. Trimming took 2 bases from V and 0 from J; bases not matched to a gene: 0. CDR1 and CDR2 from the germline V gene are SGDLS and YYNGEE. The CDR3 spans 16 residues. The CDR3 protein is CASSVGLAANTGELFF. The CDR3 DNA follows: TGTGCCAGCAGCGTGGGACTAGCGGCGAACACCGGGGAGCTGTTTTTT.

The rearrangement joins TRBV5-1 to TRBJ1-1, with D possibly matching TRBD1 (6 bases). V lost 5 bases and J 1 base, leaving 18 bases between the germline ends. The CDR3 has 16 residues. Germline assignment: CDR1 SGHRS and CDR2 YFSETQ. CDR3 coding DNA: TGCGCCAGCAGGCTGCAGGGTGTCAGGGGGAACACTGAAGCTTTCTTT. Encoded protein: CASRLQGVRGNTEAFF.

The rearrangement joins TRBV30 to TRBJ1-6; TRBD1 is a possible D gene (6 bases). The V gene lost 3 bases and the J gene lost 8 bases, with 17 bases spanning the gap. The CDR3 is 15 amino acids. Germline assignment: CDR1 GTSNPN and CDR2 SVGIG (reference sequence). CDR3 residues: CAWSPKEGGHSPLHF. The CDR3 bases are TGTGCCTGGAGCCCAAAGGAGGGGGGGCATTCACCCCTCCACTTT.

A single count supports this clone. The same CDR3 arises from other DNA sequences in this sample as well. CDR3 loop: CASSLARTSGELTDTQYF. The CDR3 DNA reads TGCGCCAGCAGCTTGGCAAGGACTAGCGGGGAGCTCACAGATACGCAGTATTTT. V gene TRBV5-1 combines with J gene TRBJ2-3, with 12 bases matching TRBD2. The CDR3 totals 18 residues. V dropped 0 bases and J dropped 2; count of bases not matched to a gene: 7. Germline V lookup: CDR1 SGHRS, CDR2 YFSETQ.

V is TRBV12-3 or TRBV12-4 and J is TRBJ2-1; D uncertain. The V and J ends lost 5 bases and 7 bases respectively, with 3 bases between them. The CDR3 is 10 residues long. CDR3 sequence reads: CASSENEQFF. CDR3 coding DNA: TGTGCCAGCAGTGAGAATGAGCAGTTCTTC.

The rearrangement uses TRBV7-8 and TRBJ1-5, with no clear D. CDR3 length: 15 amino acids. From germline, CDR1 is SGHVS and CDR2 FQNEAQ. V was clipped by 2 bases and J by 3 bases, with 11 bases between them. The CDR3 DNA reads TGTGCCAGCAGCTTACGGGGAACAAACAATCAGCCCCAGCATTTT. It specifies CASSLRGTNNQPQHF. Looking up the rest from reference TRBV7-8 and TRBJ1-5 gives the full variable domain: GAGVSQSPRYKVAKRGQDVALRCDPISGHVSLFWYQQALGQGPEFLTYFQNEAQLDKSGLPSDRFFAERPEGSVSTLKIQRTQQEDSAVYLCASSLRGTNNQPQHFGDGTRLSIL.

The chain uses TRBV29-1 and TRBJ1-4; 7 bases agree with TRBD1. The germline gives CDR1 SQVTM, CDR2 ANQGSEA. The V gene end was trimmed by 6 bases and the J gene end by 3 bases; junction bases not matched to a gene: 4. The CDR3 is made up of 13 amino acids. The CDR3 region is CSVGTAPNEKLFF. The CDR3 DNA reads as TGCAGCGTCGGGACAGCCCCTAATGAAAAACTGTTTTTT.

The V and J genes are TRBV9 and TRBJ1-2; D perhaps matches TRBD1 (5 bases). V dropped 1 base and J dropped 4 bases, with 17 bases sitting between them. The CDR3 has 16 residues. Germline V lookup: CDR1 SGDLS, CDR2 YYNGEE. The CDR3 DNA is TGTGCCAGCAGCGTATTGGGGGAGGGAGCGATCTATGGCTACACCTTC. Amino acids: CASSVLGEGAIYGYTF.

The chain employs TRBV27 and TRBJ1-1, with unresolved D. The length of the CDR3 is 14 residues. The V gene lost 3 bases and the J gene lost 2 bases, with 10 bases spanning the gap. The germline V gene encodes CDR1 MNHEY and CDR2 SMNVEV (reference sequence). CDR3: CASSFTGYNTEAFF. The DNA for the CDR3 is TGTGCCAGCAGTTTTACGGGGTACAACACTGAAGCTTTCTTT.

DNA for the CDR3: TGCGCCAGCAGCCACGGGGGAGAAGAGACCCAGTACTTC. It translates to CASSHGGEETQYF. This sequence joins TRBV5-1 and TRBJ2-5; weak D call: TRBD2 (6 bases). Germline V gene data show CDR1 as SGHRS and CDR2 as YFSETQ. This CDR3 has 13 residues. V was trimmed by 4 bases and J by 3 bases, leaving 10 bases between them.

The chain recombines TRBV7-6 with TRBJ1-2; 10 bases agree with TRBD1. This CDR3 has 16 residues. Unmatched junction bases numbered 14, after V lost 5 bases and J lost 8 bases. Germline V gene lookup returns CDR1 SGHVS and CDR2 FNYEAQ. CDR3 DNA: TGTGCCAGCAGCGCGGACAGGGGGTACGCGTCGAAGGGCTACACCTTC. The encoded protein is CASSADRGYASKGYTF. Based on the CDR3 plus reference TRBV7-6 and TRBJ1-2, the full variable domain is GAGVSQSPRYKVTKRGQDVALRCDPISGHVSLYWYRQALGQGPEFLTYFNYEAQQDKSGLPNDRFSAERPEGSISTLTIQRTEQRDSAMYRCASSADRGYASKGYTFGSGTRLTVV.

The chain is built from TRBV6-4 and TRBJ2-1, with 10 nucleotides matching TRBD2. Germline assignment: CDR1 MRHNA and CDR2 SNTAGT. The CDR3 contains 14 residues. With V trimmed by 3 bases and J by 6 bases, 2 bases remained unmatched. The CDR3 sequence: CASSEAGGPNEQFF. DNA for the CDR3: TGTGCCAGCAGTGAAGCGGGGGGGCCCAATGAGCAGTTCTTC.

This rearrangement joins TRBV28 to TRBJ1-6, with TRBD1 matching over 7 bases. The CDR3 loop spans 15 amino acids. The J segment lost 10 bases and the V segment lost 1 base, leaving 7 bases of the junction unmatched. Germline lookup yields CDR1 MDHEN and CDR2 SYDVKM. The CDR3 DNA is TGTGCCAGCAGTTTATCTGGCAGGGGGGAATCACCCCTCCACTTT. Its protein product is CASSLSGRGESPLHF.

This sequence joins TRBV7-2 and TRBJ2-7, with 8 bases identical to TRBD2. This CDR3 spans 15 amino acids. The trim removed 5 bases at V and 3 bases at J, leaving 9 bases unmatched. Looked up from germline, CDR1 is SGHTA and CDR2 is FQGNSA. Written as DNA, the CDR3 is TGTGCCAGCAGCCCCGGGGGGGACACTATCTACGAGCAGTACTTC. Translation: CASSPGGDTIYEQYF.

This chain connects TRBV5-1 to TRBJ2-1; D is possibly TRBD2 (6 bases). Germline CDR1 SGHRS, CDR2 YFSETQ. The CDR3 consists of 15 residues. With 0 bases removed from V and 5 bases from J, the gap between germline ends came to 12 bases. The CDR3 spells CASSLGRGRDNEQFF. CDR3 in DNA: TGCGCCAGCAGCTTGGGTCGGGGGAGAGACAATGAGCAGTTCTTC.

V is TRBV7-3 and J is TRBJ2-3; 8 nucleotides line up with TRBD2. The junction had 8 bases not matched to a gene; V was cut back by 5 bases and J by 4 bases. The CDR3 is 15 residues long. Germline-derived CDR1 and CDR2 are SGHTA and FQGTGA. CDR3 DNA: TGTGCCAGCAGCGCGGGGGGTCATGGGGCAGATACGCAGTATTTT. It encodes CASSAGGHGADTQYF. The full variable domain, in which reference TRBV7-3 and TRBJ2-3 provide the parts outside the CDR3, is GAGVSQTPSNKVTEKGKYVELRCDPISGHTALYWYRQSLGQGPEFLIYFQGTGAADDSGLPNDRFFAVRPEGSVSTLKIQRTERGDSAVYLCASSAGGHGADTQYFGPGTRLTVL.

The genes are TRBV19 and TRBJ2-2, with a weak D call TRBD2 (6 bases). The CDR3 has 15 residues. The V gene's germline CDR1 is LNHDA and CDR2 SQIVND (reference sequence). V was clipped by 4 bases and J by 3 bases, with 12 bases between them. In DNA form, the CDR3 reads TGTGCCAGTAGTAGAGGACTAATTTACACCGGGGAGCTGTTTTTT. This gives the protein CASSRGLIYTGELFF. Based on the CDR3 plus reference TRBV19 and TRBJ2-2, the full variable domain is DGGITQSPKYLFRKEGQNVTLSCEQNLNHDAMYWYRQDPGQGLRLIYYSQIVNDFQKGDIAEGYSVSREKKESFPLTVTSAQKNPTAFYLCASSRGLIYTGELFFGEGSRLTVL.